These 2 T cell receptor beta chains originate from one sample sequenced in a study of shared clonotypes between healthy human individuals. TCRdb's table, derived via immunoSEQ multiplex PCR, lists solely in-frame clones and lacks some. Among 2 million to 2.5 million clones, 90% to 96% were seen once, and the ten largest hold around 0.13%. The sequencing input was naive CD4+ T cells sorted from blood. As to subset: CD45RA+ positively selected. The receptor set was obtained from a man between 18 and 29 years old in good health.

The rearrangement joins TRBV29-1 to TRBJ2-7, with D unresolved. V lost 0 bases to trimming and J lost 9 bases, with 9 bases between them. The germline CDR1 and CDR2 sequences are SQVTM and ANQGSEA. This CDR3 comprises 11 residues. The CDR3 DNA reads TGCAGCGTTGAAGATCAGTCGTTGCAGTACTTC. This gives the protein CSVEDQSLQYF.

The chain carries TRBV28 and TRBJ1-4; D might be TRBD1 (5 bases). CDR1 and CDR2 (germline): MDHEN, SYDVKM. This CDR3 is 12 amino acids long. The V end was cut by 10 bases, the J end by 2 bases, with 8 bases between. CDR3 sequence (DNA): TGTGCCACGAGGGGCACTAATGAAAAACTGTTTTTT. Residues: CATRGTNEKLFF.